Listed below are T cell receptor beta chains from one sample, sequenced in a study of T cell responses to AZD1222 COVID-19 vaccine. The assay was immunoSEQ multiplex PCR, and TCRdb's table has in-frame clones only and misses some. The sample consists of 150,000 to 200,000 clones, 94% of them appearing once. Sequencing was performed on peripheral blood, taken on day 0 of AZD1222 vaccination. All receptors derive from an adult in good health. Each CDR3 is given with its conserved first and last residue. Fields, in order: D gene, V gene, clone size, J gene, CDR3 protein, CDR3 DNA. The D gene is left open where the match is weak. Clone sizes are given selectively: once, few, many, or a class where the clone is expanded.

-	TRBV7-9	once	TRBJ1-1	CASSPHVNTEAFF	TGTGCCAGCAGCCCACATGTGAACACTGAAGCTTTCTTT
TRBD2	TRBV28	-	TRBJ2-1	CASSPPPGAGGHRAHEQFF	TGTGCCAGCAGTCCCCCACCAGGAGCGGGAGGCCATAGGGCGCATGAGCAGTTCTTC
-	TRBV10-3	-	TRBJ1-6	CAISEGWGPVNSPLHF	TGTGCCATCAGTGAAGGTTGGGGGCCGGTTAATTCACCCCTCCACTTT
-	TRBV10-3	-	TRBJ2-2	CAIRAANANTGELFF	TGTGCCATCAGGGCGGCTAATGCGAACACCGGGGAGCTGTTTTTT
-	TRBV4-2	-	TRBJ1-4	CASSQGVVMSGVNEKLFF	TGTGCCAGCAGCCAAGGAGTAGTGATGAGTGGGGTAAATGAAAAACTGTTTTTT
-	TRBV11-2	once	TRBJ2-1	CASSLVERGQQFF	TGTGCCAGCAGCTTAGTGGAGAGGGGACAGCAGTTCTTC
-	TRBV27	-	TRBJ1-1	CASSFRRQMRLADTEAFF	TGTGCCAGCAGTTTTCGTCGACAGATGAGGCTTGCGGACACTGAAGCTTTCTTT
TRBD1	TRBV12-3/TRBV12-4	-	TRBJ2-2	CASSRTGAGELFF	TGTGCCAGCAGTCGGACAGGGGCCGGGGAGCTGTTTTTT
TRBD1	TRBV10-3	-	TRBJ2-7	CAIRVRDSSYEQYF	TGTGCCATCAGGGTTAGGGACAGCTCCTACGAGCAGTACTTC
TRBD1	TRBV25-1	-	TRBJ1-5	CASRETGVNQPQHF	TGTGCCAGCAGGGAGACAGGGGTCAATCAGCCCCAGCATTTT
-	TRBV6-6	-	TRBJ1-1	CASSATGTGNTEAFF	TGTGCCAGCAGTGCAACAGGAACCGGGAACACTGAAGCTTTCTTT
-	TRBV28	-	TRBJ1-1	CASSYLLRRLNTEAFF	TGTGCCAGCAGTTACCTTTTGCGGAGACTGAACACTGAAGCTTTCTTT
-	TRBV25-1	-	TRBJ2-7	CASRRQTGPPEQYF	TGTGCCAGCAGACGGCAGACAGGCCCCCCGGAGCAGTACTTC
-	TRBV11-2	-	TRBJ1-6	CASRTYREKNSPLHF	TGTGCCAGCAGAACCTACAGGGAGAAGAATTCACCCCTCCACTTT
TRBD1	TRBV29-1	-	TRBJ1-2	CSTEDRGDF	TGCAGCACAGAGGACAGGGGGGACTTC
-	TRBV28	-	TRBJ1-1	CASSLSRGPTEAFF	TGTGCCAGCAGTTTATCAAGAGGGCCCACTGAAGCTTTCTTT
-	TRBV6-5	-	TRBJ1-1	CASSYSGRRGGTEAFF	TGTGCCAGCAGTTACTCGGGACGACGGGGCGGCACTGAAGCTTTCTTT
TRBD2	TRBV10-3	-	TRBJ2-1	CAISLPGLAYNEQFF	TGTGCCATCAGTTTACCGGGACTAGCCTACAATGAGCAGTTCTTC
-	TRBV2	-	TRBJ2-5	CASRRDQGTQYF	TGTGCCAGCAGGAGAGACCAGGGGACCCAGTACTTC
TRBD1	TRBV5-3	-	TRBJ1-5	CARSFNYRGRGQPQHF	TGTGCCAGAAGCTTCAACTACAGGGGCCGAGGACAGCCCCAGCATTTT
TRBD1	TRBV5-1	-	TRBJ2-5	CASSGRRGLEETQYF	TGCGCCAGCAGCGGGCGCAGGGGGCTTGAAGAGACCCAGTACTTC
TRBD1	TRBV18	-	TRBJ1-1	CASSPGTAPPAEAFF	TGTGCCAGCTCACCAGGGACAGCGCCCCCGGCTGAAGCTTTCTTT
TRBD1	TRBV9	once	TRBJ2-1	CASSASGTGYNEQFF	TGTGCCAGCAGCGCGTCCGGGACAGGGTACAATGAGCAGTTCTTC
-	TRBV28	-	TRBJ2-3	CASSLWRARPQLTDTQYF	TGTGCCAGCAGTTTATGGCGGGCGAGACCGCAACTCACAGATACGCAGTATTTT
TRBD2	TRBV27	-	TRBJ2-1	CASSAGGLAGAEQFF	TGTGCCAGCAGTGCGGGGGGGCTAGCGGGAGCCGAGCAGTTCTTC
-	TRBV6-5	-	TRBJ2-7	CASSRSEQYF	TGTGCCAGCAGCCGGAGCGAGCAGTACTTC
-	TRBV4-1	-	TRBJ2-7	CASSQDTSLSYEQYF	TGCGCCAGCAGCCAAGATACTAGCCTATCCTACGAGCAGTACTTC
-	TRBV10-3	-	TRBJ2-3	CAINNLGEGTDTQYF	TGTGCCATCAACAACCTAGGGGAAGGCACAGATACGCAGTATTTT
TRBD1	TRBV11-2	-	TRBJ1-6	CASSINRGNNSPLHF	TGTGCCAGCAGCATAAACAGGGGGAATAATTCACCCCTCCACTTT
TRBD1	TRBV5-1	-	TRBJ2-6	CASSAWTGALSGANVLTF	TGCGCCAGCAGCGCCTGGACAGGGGCCCTCTCTGGGGCCAACGTCCTGACTTTC
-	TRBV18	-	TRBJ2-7	CASSPAVTGVYEQYF	TGTGCCAGCTCACCAGCTGTGACAGGAGTCTACGAGCAGTACTTC
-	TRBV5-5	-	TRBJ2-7	CASSLGQEASYEQYF	TGTGCCAGCAGCTTGGGACAGGAGGCCTCCTACGAGCAGTACTTC
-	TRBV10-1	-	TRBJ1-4	CASSESRGRGEKLFF	TGCGCCAGCAGTGAGTCCAGGGGCAGGGGAGAAAAACTGTTTTTT
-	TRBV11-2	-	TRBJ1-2	CASSFTAKNRGYTF	TGTGCCAGCAGCTTCACTGCAAAGAACAGAGGCTACACCTTC
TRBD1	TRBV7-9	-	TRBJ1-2	CASSPTTGPGYTF	TGTGCCAGCAGCCCCACGACAGGGCCAGGCTACACCTTC
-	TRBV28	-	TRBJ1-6	CASRVSYNSPLHF	TGTGCCAGTAGGGTGTCCTATAATTCACCCCTCCACTTT
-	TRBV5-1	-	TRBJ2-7	CASSWDGTYSYEQYF	TGCGCCAGCAGCTGGGACGGGACTTATTCCTACGAGCAGTACTTC
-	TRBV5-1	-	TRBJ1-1	CASSLAGPPEAFF	TGCGCCAGCAGCTTGGCGGGGCCCCCTGAAGCTTTCTTT
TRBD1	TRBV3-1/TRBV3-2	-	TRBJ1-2	CASSQVGTAIYGYTF	TGTGCCAGCAGCCAAGTGGGGACAGCTATCTATGGCTACACCTTC
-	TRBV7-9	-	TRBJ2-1	CASTSLGREDNEQFF	TGTGCCAGCACATCCCTCGGGAGAGAGGACAATGAGCAGTTCTTC
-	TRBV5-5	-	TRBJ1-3	CASTSRAASSGNTIYF	TGTGCCAGCACCAGTCGGGCCGCTAGCTCTGGAAACACCATATATTTT
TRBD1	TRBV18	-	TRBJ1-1	CASSPRQGAATEAFF	TGTGCCAGCTCACCAAGACAGGGGGCGGCCACTGAAGCTTTCTTT
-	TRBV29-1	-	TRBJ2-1	CSAQAYNEQFF	TGCAGCGCACAGGCTTACAATGAGCAGTTCTTC
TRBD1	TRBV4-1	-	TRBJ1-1	CASSQDTDRRPLNTEAFF	TGCGCCAGCAGCCAAGATACGGACAGGAGGCCCTTGAACACTGAAGCTTTCTTT
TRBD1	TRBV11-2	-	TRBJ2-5	CASSLWDREETQYF	TGTGCCAGCAGCTTGTGGGACAGGGAAGAGACCCAGTACTTC
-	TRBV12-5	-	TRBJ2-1	CASAKSYNEQFF	TGTGCTAGTGCCAAGAGCTACAATGAGCAGTTCTTC
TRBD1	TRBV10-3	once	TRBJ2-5	CAIRPGQSETQYF	TGTGCCATCAGACCGGGACAGTCGGAGACCCAGTACTTC
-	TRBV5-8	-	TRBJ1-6	CASSFGPNNSPLHF	TGTGCCAGCAGCTTTGGGCCGAATAATTCACCCCTCCACTTT
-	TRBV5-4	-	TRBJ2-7	CASSPMGWAGEQYF	TGTGCCAGCAGCCCTATGGGGTGGGCAGGCGAGCAGTACTTC
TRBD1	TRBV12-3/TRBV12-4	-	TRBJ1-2	CASSLPTGGYTF	TGTGCCAGCAGTTTGCCGACAGGGGGCTACACCTTC
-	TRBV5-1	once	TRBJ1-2	CASSLAQSSIGYTF	TGCGCCAGCAGCTTGGCGCAGTCCTCTATCGGCTACACCTTC